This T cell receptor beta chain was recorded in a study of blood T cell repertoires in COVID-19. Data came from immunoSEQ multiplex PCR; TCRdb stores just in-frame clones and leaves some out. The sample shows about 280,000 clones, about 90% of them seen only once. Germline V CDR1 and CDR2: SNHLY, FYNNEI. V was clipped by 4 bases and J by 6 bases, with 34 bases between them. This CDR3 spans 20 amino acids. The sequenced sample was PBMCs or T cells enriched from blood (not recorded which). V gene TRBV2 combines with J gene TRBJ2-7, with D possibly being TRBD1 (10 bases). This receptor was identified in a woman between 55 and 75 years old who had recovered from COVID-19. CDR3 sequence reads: CASSVFVGQGLAGDTSEQYF. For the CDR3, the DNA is TGTGCCAGCAGTGTCTTCGTGGGACAGGGGTTAGCGGGAGACACGTCCGAGCAGTACTTC.